The TCR beta chain described here comes from a study of blood T cell repertoires in COVID-19. Overall study context: The analysed material was cDNA or gDNA that came from T cells, B-cell-depleted T cells, or PBMCs.

Libraries were prepared by immunoSEQ multiplex PCR; TCRdb keeps only in-frame clonotypes and omits some of them. The sample holds around 150,000 clones, around 88% seen once. This CDR3 spans 16 amino acids. V was cut by 2 bases and J by 0 bases, with 13 bases left in between. Germline V gene data show CDR1 as SEHNR and CDR2 as FQNEAQ (reference sequence). Notes on this clone: The same CDR3 arises from other DNA sequences in this sample as well.

The sequence was obtained from a human donor in a cohort sampled during active COVID-19. The specimen sequenced was peripheral blood. This chain uses TRBV7-9 with TRBJ1-2, with D perhaps matching TRBD1 (6 bases). The CDR3 nucleotides read TGTGCCAGCAGCTTATCAGGGGCAGAAGCTAACTATGGCTACACCTTC. This encodes CASSLSGAEANYGYTF.